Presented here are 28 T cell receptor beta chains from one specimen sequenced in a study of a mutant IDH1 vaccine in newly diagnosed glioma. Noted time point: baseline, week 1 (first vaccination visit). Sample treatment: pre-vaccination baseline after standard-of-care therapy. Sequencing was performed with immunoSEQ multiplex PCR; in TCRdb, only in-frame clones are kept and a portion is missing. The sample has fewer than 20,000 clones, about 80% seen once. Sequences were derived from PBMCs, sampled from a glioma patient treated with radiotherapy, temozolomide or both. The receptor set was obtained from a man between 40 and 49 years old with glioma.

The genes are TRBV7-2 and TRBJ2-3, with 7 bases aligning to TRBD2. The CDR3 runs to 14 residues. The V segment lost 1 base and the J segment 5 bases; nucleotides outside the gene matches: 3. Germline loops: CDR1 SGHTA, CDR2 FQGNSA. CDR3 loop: CASSLGGGRDTQYF. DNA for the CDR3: TGTGCCAGCAGCTTAGGGGGGGGGAGAGATACGCAGTATTTT. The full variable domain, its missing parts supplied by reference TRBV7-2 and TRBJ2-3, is GAGVSQSPSNKVTEKGKDVELRCDPISGHTALYWYRQSLGQGLEFLIYFQGNSAPDKSGLPSDRFSAERTGGSVSTLTIQRTQQEDSAVYLCASSLGGGRDTQYFGPGTRLTVL.

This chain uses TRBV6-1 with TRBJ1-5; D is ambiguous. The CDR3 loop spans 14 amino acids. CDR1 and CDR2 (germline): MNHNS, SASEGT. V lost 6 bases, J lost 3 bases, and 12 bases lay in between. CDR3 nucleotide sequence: TGTGCCAGCAGGGATCTCAGTACCAATCAGCCCCAGCATTTT. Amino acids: CASRDLSTNQPQHF.

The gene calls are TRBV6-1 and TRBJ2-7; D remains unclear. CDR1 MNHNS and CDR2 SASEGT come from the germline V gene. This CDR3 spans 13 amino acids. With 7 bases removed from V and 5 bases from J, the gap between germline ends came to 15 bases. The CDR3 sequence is CASIGKSLNEQYV. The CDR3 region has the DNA TGTGCCAGCATCGGAAAGTCCCTTAACGAGCAGTACGTC.

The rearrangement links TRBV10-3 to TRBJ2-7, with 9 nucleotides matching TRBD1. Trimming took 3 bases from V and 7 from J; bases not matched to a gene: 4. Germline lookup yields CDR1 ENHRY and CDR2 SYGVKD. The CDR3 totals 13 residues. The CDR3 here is CAISETGGREQYV. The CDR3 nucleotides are TGTGCCATCAGTGAAACAGGGGGCCGGGAGCAGTACGTC.

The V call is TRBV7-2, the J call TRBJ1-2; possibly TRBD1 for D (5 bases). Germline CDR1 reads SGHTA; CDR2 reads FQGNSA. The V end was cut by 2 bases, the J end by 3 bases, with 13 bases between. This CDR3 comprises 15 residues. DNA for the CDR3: TGTGCCAGCAGCTTATGGGGCAGTACCGACTATGGCTACACCTTC. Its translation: CASSLWGSTDYGYTF.

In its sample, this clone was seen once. The CDR3 DNA reads as TGTGCCAGCAGCCAGATTCACGGGGCTAACACTGAAGCTTTCTTT. This codes for CASSQIHGANTEAFF. V is TRBV7-2 and J is TRBJ1-1; weak D call: TRBD1 (5 bases). This CDR3 is built from 15 residues. Germline CDR1 SGHTA, CDR2 FQGNSA. V shed 5 bases and J shed 2 bases, with 15 bases lying between them.

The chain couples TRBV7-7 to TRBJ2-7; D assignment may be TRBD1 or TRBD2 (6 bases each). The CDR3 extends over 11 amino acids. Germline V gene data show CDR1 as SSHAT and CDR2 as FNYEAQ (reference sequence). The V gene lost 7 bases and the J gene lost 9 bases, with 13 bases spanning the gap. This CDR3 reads CASIIGGPQYV. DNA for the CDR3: TGTGCCAGCATTATAGGGGGGCCGCAGTACGTC.

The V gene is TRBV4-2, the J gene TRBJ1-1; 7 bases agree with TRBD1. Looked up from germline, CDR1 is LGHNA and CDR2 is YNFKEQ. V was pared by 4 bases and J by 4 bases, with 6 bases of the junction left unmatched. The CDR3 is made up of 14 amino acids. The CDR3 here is CASSLRGGPTEAFF. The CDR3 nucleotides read TGTGCCAGCAGCCTCAGGGGGGGGCCCACTGAAGCTTTCTTT.

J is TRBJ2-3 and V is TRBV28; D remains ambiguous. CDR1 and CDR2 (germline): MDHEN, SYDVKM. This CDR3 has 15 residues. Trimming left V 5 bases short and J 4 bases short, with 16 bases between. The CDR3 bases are TGTGCCAGCAGTCCCTCTTTAGGAACCCCAGATACGCAGTATTTT. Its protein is CASSPSLGTPDTQYF.

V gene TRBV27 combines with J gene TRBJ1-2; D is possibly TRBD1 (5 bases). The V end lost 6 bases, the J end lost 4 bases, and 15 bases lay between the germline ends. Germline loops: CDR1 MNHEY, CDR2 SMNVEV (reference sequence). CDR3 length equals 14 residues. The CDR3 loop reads CASSPEGPSYGYTF. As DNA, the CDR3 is TGTGCCAGCAGCCCGGAGGGGCCAAGCTATGGCTACACCTTC.

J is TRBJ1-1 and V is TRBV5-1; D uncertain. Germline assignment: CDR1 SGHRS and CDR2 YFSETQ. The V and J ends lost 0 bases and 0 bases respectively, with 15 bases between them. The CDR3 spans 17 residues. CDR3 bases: TGCGCCAGCAGCTTGGGCCACAGTACAGCCCTGAACACTGAAGCTTTCTTT. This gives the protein CASSLGHSTALNTEAFF.

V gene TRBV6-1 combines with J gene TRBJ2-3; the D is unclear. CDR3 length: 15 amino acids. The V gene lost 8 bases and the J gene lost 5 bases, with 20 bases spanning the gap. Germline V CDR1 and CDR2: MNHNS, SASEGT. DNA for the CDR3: TGTGCCAGCGAACCCGGTGCGGACCTAGGAGATACGCAGTATTTT. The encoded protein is CASEPGADLGDTQYF.

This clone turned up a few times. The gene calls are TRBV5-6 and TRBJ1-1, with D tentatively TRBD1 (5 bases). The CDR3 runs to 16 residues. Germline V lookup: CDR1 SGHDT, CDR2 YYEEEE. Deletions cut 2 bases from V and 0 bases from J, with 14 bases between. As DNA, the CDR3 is TGTGCCAGCAGCTTTAGGAACAGGAAAATGAACACTGAAGCTTTCTTT. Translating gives CASSFRNRKMNTEAFF.

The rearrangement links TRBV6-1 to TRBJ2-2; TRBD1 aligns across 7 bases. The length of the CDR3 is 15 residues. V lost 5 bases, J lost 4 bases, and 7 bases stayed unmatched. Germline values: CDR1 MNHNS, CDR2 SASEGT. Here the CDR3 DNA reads TGTGCCAGCAGTTCGCCGACAGGGCCCACCGGGGAGCTGTTTTTT. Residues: CASSSPTGPTGELFF.

The CDR3 nucleotides read TGTGCCAGCAGCTTAGATCCCAGCTACGAGCAGTACGTC. Translated, it gives CASSLDPSYEQYV. The V and J genes are TRBV7-9 and TRBJ2-7; D is unresolved. CDR3 length: 13 amino acids. CDR1 is SEHNR and CDR2 is FQNEAQ in the germline V gene (reference sequence). The V gene lost 1 base and the J gene lost 3 bases, with 7 bases spanning the gap.

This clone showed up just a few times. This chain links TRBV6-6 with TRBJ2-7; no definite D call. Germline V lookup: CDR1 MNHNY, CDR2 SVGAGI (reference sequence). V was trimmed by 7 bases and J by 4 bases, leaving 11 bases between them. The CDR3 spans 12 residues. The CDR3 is CASTLDGYEQYV. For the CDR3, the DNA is TGTGCCAGCACCTTGGACGGGTACGAGCAGTACGTC.

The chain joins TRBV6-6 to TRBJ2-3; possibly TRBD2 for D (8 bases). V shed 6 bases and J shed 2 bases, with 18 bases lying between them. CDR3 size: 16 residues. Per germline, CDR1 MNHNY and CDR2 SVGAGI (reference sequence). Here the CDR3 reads CASSDRVAGYTDTQYF. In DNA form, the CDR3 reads TGTGCCAGCAGCGACAGGGTAGCGGGGTACACAGATACGCAGTATTTT.

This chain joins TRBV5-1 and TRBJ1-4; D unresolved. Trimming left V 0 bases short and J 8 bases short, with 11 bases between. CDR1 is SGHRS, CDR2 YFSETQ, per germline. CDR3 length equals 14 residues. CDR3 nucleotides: TGCGCCAGCAGCTTGGTCGGAGGTGGGGAAAAACTGTTTTTT. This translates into CASSLVGGGEKLFF.

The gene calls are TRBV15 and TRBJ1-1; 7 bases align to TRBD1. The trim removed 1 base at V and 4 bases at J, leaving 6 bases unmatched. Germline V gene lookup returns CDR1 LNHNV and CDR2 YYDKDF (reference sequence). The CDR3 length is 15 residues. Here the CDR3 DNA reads TGTGCCACCAGCAGAGTGTACGCAGGGGGCACTGAAGCTTTCTTT. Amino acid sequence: CATSRVYAGGTEAFF.

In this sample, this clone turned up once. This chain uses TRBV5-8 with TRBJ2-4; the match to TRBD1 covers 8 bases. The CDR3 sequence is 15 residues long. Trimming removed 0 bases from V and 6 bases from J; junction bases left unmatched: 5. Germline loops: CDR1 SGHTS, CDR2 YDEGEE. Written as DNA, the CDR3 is TGTGCCAGCAGCTTGGAACAGGGGGTTAGAAACATTCAGTACTTC. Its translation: CASSLEQGVRNIQYF.

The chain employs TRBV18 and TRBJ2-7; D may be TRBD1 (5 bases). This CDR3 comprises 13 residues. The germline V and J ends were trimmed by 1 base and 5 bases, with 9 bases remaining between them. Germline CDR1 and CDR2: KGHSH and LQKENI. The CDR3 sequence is CASSPQGPNEQYV. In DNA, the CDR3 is TGTGCCAGCTCACCACAGGGGCCCAACGAGCAGTACGTC.

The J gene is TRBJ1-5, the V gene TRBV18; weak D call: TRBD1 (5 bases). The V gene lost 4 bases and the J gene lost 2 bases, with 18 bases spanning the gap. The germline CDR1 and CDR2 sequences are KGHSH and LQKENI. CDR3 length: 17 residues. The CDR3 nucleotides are TGTGCCAGCTCACTGGGGACTCCCCAAGGGGGCAATCAGCCCCAGCATTTT. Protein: CASSLGTPQGGNQPQHF.

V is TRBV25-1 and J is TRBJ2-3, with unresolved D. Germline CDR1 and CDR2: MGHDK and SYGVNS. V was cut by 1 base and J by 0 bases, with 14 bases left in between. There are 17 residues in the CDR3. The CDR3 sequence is CASSELSELFSTDTQYF. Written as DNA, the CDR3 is TGTGCCAGCAGTGAATTAAGCGAGTTGTTCAGCACAGATACGCAGTATTTT.

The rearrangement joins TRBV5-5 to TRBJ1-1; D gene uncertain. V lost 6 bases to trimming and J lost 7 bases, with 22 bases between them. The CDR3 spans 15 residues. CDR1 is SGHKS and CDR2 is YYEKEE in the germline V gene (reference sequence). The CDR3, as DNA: TGTGCCAGCACTAAATCGGATAGGCCTGGGGATGAAGCTTTCTTT. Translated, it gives CASTKSDRPGDEAFF.

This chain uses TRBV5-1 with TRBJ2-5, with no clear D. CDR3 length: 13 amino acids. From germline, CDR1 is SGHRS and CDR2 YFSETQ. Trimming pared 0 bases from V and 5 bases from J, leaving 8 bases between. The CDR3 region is CASSLGDQETQYF. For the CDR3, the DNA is TGCGCCAGCAGCTTGGGGGATCAGGAGACCCAGTACTTC.

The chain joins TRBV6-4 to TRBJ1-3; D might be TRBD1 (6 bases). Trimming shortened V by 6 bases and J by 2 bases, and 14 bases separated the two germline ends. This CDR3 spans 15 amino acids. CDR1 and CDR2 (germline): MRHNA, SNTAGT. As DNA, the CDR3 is TGTGCCAGCAGACTCCACGGGACAACTGGAAACACCATATATTTT. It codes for CASRLHGTTGNTIYF.

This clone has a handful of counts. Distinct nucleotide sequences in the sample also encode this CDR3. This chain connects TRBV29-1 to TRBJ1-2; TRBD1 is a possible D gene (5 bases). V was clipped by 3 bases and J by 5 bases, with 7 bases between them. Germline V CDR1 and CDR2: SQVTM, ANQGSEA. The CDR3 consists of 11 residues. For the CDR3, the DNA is TGCAGCGTTGAGGAGGGGTATGGCTACACCTTC. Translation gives CSVEEGYGYTF.

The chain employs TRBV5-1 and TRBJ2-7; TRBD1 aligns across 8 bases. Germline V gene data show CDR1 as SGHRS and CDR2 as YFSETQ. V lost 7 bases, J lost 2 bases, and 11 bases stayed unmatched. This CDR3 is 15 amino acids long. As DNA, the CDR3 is TGCGCCAGCGGTCTTGGGACAGGCTTTGCCTACGAGCAGTACTTC. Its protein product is CASGLGTGFAYEQYF.